The 24 T cell receptor beta chains below come from one sample, sequenced in a study of blood T cell repertoires in COVID-19. Data came from immunoSEQ multiplex PCR; TCRdb stores just in-frame clones and leaves some out. The profile covers 250,000 to 300,000 clones, with 88% appearing a single time and 0.9% to 1% taken by the ten largest. Sample: peripheral blood. The receptors were gathered from a woman in her forties who had recovered from COVID-19.

The chain has TRBV6-5 and TRBJ1-6; TRBD1 agrees at 9 bases. The CDR3 covers 15 residues. Germline loops: CDR1 MNHEY, CDR2 SVGAGI. V lost 2 bases to trimming and J lost 8 bases; unmatched junction nucleotides: 4. CDR3 nucleotide sequence: TGTGCCAGCAGTTACCAGGACAGGGGCGATTCACCCCTCCACTTT. It encodes CASSYQDRGDSPLHF.

The genes are TRBV18 and TRBJ1-2; 8 bases agree with TRBD1. The V gene end was trimmed by 2 bases and the J gene end by 4 bases; junction bases not matched to a gene: 15. The CDR3 runs to 18 residues. In germline, CDR1 is KGHSH, CDR2 LQKENI. CDR3 bases: TGTGCCAGCTCACCATCCCGGCCAGGGGGCGCGATGGGCTATGGCTACACCTTC. Encoded protein: CASSPSRPGGAMGYGYTF.

J is TRBJ2-6 and V is TRBV6-5; D perhaps matches TRBD1 (6 bases). The CDR3 consists of 16 residues. Trimming took 4 bases from V and 0 from J, leaving 10 bases between them. Germline lookup yields CDR1 MNHEY and CDR2 SVGAGI. The DNA of the CDR3 is TGTGCCAGCAGTTCCCCACAGGGCTCTGGGGCCAACGTCCTGACTTTC. Translated, it gives CASSSPQGSGANVLTF.

J is TRBJ1-2 and V is TRBV5-4, with D possibly being TRBD1 (5 bases). This CDR3 is 15 amino acids long. The germline V gene has CDR1 SGHNT and CDR2 YYREEE (reference sequence). The V end was cut by 0 bases, the J end by 3 bases, with 12 bases between. CDR3 in amino acids: CASSLEDPRDYGYTF. CDR3 nucleotide sequence: TGTGCCAGCAGCTTGGAGGACCCCAGGGACTATGGCTACACCTTC.

The rearrangement joins TRBV7-2 to TRBJ2-1; TRBD1 matches 10 bases. CDR3 length: 15 residues. Losses at the gene ends were 1 base for V and 4 bases for J; bases not matched to a gene: 1. The germline gives CDR1 SGHTA, CDR2 FQGNSA. DNA for the CDR3: TGTGCCAGCAGCTTAGGACAGGGGGCATACAATGAGCAGTTCTTC. Amino acids: CASSLGQGAYNEQFF.

In DNA form, the CDR3 reads TGTGCCAGCAGTGAACAGGGCCCGACAAGCTATGGCTACACCTTC. Protein product: CASSEQGPTSYGYTF. The genes are TRBV2 and TRBJ1-2; TRBD1 might be the D (5 bases). CDR1 is SNHLY, CDR2 FYNNEI, per germline. This CDR3 is built from 15 residues. The V gene lost 2 bases and the J gene lost 4 bases, with 14 bases spanning the gap.

This chain links TRBV10-3 with TRBJ1-1, with D unclear. This CDR3 is 13 amino acids long. CDR1 and CDR2 from the germline V gene are ENHRY and SYGVKD. Trimming took 3 bases from V and 3 from J, leaving 8 bases between them. CDR3 amino acids: CAISEGGYTEAFF. In DNA form, the CDR3 reads TGTGCCATCAGTGAAGGCGGATACACTGAAGCTTTCTTT.

The chain employs TRBV5-4 and TRBJ1-1, with TRBD1 matching 10 bases. The V segment lost 0 bases and the J segment 3 bases; nucleotides outside the gene matches: 5. This CDR3 has 16 residues. Germline loops: CDR1 SGHNT, CDR2 YYREEE (reference sequence). The CDR3 reads CASSLVFGTGDTEAFF. CDR3 in DNA: TGTGCCAGCAGCTTGGTGTTTGGGACAGGGGACACTGAAGCTTTCTTT.

The chain has TRBV6-7 and TRBJ2-7, with D uncertain. TRBV6-7 is an ORF, with its function uncertain. The CDR3 is 12 residues long. V was shortened by 2 bases and J by 4 bases, with 6 bases between the two germline ends. Here the CDR3 reads CASSYPQYEQYV. In nucleotides, the CDR3 is TGTGCCAGCAGTTACCCCCAATACGAGCAGTACGTC.

J is TRBJ1-2 and V is TRBV13; D unresolved. The length of the CDR3 is 15 residues. Trimming stripped 0 bases from V and 0 bases from J, with 8 bases between. Germline V lookup: CDR1 PRHDT, CDR2 FYEKMQ (reference sequence). The CDR3 nucleotides are TGTGCCAGCAGCTTAGGGCACCCAGCTAACTATGGCTACACCTTC. Translating gives CASSLGHPANYGYTF.

The sample holds one count of this clone. The CDR3 here is CASSQTDPAEGLNSNQPQHF. For the CDR3, the DNA is TGCGCCAGCAGTCAAACGGATCCGGCAGAGGGCCTAAATAGCAATCAGCCCCAGCATTTT. V gene TRBV23-1 combines with J gene TRBJ1-5; D is unclear. TRBV23-1 is an ORF; its function is uncertain. V lost 2 bases, J lost 0 bases, and 23 bases lay in between. This CDR3 has 20 residues.

The chain combines TRBV30 with TRBJ2-5; perhaps TRBD1 as D (5 bases). The CDR3 is 14 residues long. Germline V gene lookup returns CDR1 GTSNPN and CDR2 SVGIG (reference sequence). The V gene lost 0 bases and the J gene lost 2 bases, with 10 bases spanning the gap. In DNA form, the CDR3 reads TGTGCCTGGAGTGTACTGGGGCAGCAAGAGACCCAGTACTTC. The encoded protein is CAWSVLGQQETQYF. Full variable domain (remainder filled in from reference TRBV30 and TRBJ2-5): SQTIHQWPATLVQPVGSPLSLECTVEGTSNPNLYWYRQAAGRGLQLLFYSVGIGQISSEVPQNLSASRPQDRQFILSSKKLLLSDSGFYLCAWSVLGQQETQYFGPGTRLLVL.

CDR3 loop: CASSLGLAGKTQYF. CDR3 coding DNA: TGTGCCAGCAGTTTGGGACTAGCGGGGAAAACGCAGTATTTT. This chain connects TRBV27 to TRBJ2-3; TRBD2 matches at 13 bases. The V gene end was trimmed by 3 bases and the J gene end by 9 bases; junction bases not matched to a gene: 3. CDR3 size: 14 residues. The germline gives CDR1 MNHEY, CDR2 SMNVEV (reference sequence).

The chain couples TRBV7-9 to TRBJ2-1, with TRBD1 identical over 9 bases. The CDR3 totals 16 residues. V lost 2 bases to trimming and J lost 6 bases; unmatched junction nucleotides: 8. Germline CDR1 reads SEHNR; CDR2 reads FQNEAQ (reference sequence). The CDR3 reads CASSLTTGGAANEQFF. The CDR3 DNA reads TGTGCCAGCAGCTTAACCACAGGGGGCGCGGCCAATGAGCAGTTCTTC. Full variable domain (outside the CDR3, taken from reference TRBV7-9 and TRBJ2-1): DTGVSQNPRHKITKRGQNVTFRCDPISEHNRLYWYRQTLGQGPEFLTYFQNEAQLEKSRLLSDRFSAERPKGSFSTLEIQRTEQGDSAMYLCASSLTTGGAANEQFFGPGTRLTVL.

V gene TRBV6-5 combines with J gene TRBJ1-2, with D unresolved. The length of the CDR3 is 13 residues. Trimming took off 6 bases at V and 6 bases at J, with 14 bases between the two ends. Germline V gene sequence: CDR1 MNHEY, CDR2 SVGAGI. CDR3 sequence: CASRSGVGNGYTF. As DNA, the CDR3 is TGTGCCAGCAGGTCCGGGGTTGGGAATGGCTACACCTTC.

The chain has TRBV6-2 or TRBV6-3 and TRBJ2-7, with 11 bases fitting TRBD2. The CDR3 is made up of 17 amino acids. CDR1 is MNHEY, CDR2 SVGEGT, per germline. With 2 bases clipped from V and 2 bases from J, the junction kept 8 bases outside the gene matches. The CDR3 DNA follows: TGTGCCAGCAGTTACGTCCTAGCGGGAGGCGAGGCCTACGAGCAGTACGTC. Amino acids: CASSYVLAGGEAYEQYV.

DNA for the CDR3: TGTGCCAGCAGCTTGTGGCGCGGGGGCCCCCAAGAGACCCAGTACTTC. Its translation is CASSLWRGGPQETQYF. The chain combines TRBV11-2 with TRBJ2-5; perhaps TRBD2 as D (7 bases). The V gene lost 3 bases and the J gene lost 1 base, with 15 bases spanning the gap. Germline V gene sequence: CDR1 SGHAT, CDR2 FQNNGV. The length of the CDR3 is 16 residues.

This clone appeared once. This rearrangement joins TRBV9 to TRBJ1-1, with 7 bases identical to TRBD1. The CDR3 sequence is 12 residues long. CDR1 is SGDLS, CDR2 YYNGEE, per germline. V lost 2 bases to trimming and J lost 8 bases; unmatched junction nucleotides: 3. CDR3 DNA sequence: TGTGCCAGCAGCGTCTCGACAGGGGAAGCTTTCTTT. Translating gives CASSVSTGEAFF.

V is TRBV9 and J is TRBJ2-7, with D maybe TRBD2 (6 bases). The CDR3 loop spans 15 amino acids. Germline V gene lookup returns CDR1 SGDLS and CDR2 YYNGEE. Trimming took 4 bases from V and 0 from J, leaving 14 bases between them. The DNA for the CDR3 is TGTGCCAGCAGCCCCGGGGGAGGCAGCTCCTACGAGCAGTACTTC. The encoded protein is CASSPGGGSSYEQYF.

This clone was observed a single time. CDR3 residues: CASSPLTGGDTQYF. The CDR3, as DNA: TGTGCCAGCAGCCCTCTGACGGGGGGGGATACGCAGTATTTT. The J gene is TRBJ2-3, the V gene TRBV7-8; 8 nucleotides line up with TRBD2. This CDR3 comprises 14 residues. In germline, CDR1 is SGHVS, CDR2 FQNEAQ. The trim removed 5 bases at V and 6 bases at J, leaving 7 bases unmatched.

The chain employs TRBV19 and TRBJ1-3; 12 positions match TRBD1. The germline CDR1 and CDR2 sequences are LNHDA and SQIVND (reference sequence). The CDR3 contains 17 residues. The junction had 4 bases not matched to a gene; V was cut back by 4 bases and J by 0 bases. The CDR3 spells CASSSGTGGYSGNTIYF. In nucleotides, the CDR3 is TGTGCCAGTAGTAGTGGGACAGGGGGCTACTCTGGAAACACCATATATTTT.

This clone was detected once. V usage is TRBV11-3 and J usage is TRBJ2-7; D may be TRBD1 (5 bases). Germline assignment: CDR1 SGHNT and CDR2 YENEEA. CDR3 size: 16 residues. The V end was cut by 1 base, the J end by 4 bases, with 17 bases between. The DNA of the CDR3 is TGTGCCAGCAGCTTAGGGGGCCGCCGACCCCATTACGAGCAGTACGTC. Translating it yields CASSLGGRRPHYEQYV.

The rearrangement uses TRBV19 and TRBJ1-2; perhaps TRBD1 as D (5 bases). Per the germline V gene, CDR1 is LNHDA and CDR2 is SQIVND (reference sequence). The V end lost 8 bases, the J end lost 3 bases, and 13 bases lay between the germline ends. The CDR3 has 13 amino acids. The CDR3 reads CASVWDSDYGYTF. Written as DNA, the CDR3 is TGTGCCAGTGTATGGGACTCAGACTATGGCTACACCTTC.

The V and J genes are TRBV4-2 and TRBJ1-4, with a weak D call TRBD1 (5 bases). V lost 1 base, J lost 7 bases, and 16 bases lay in between. Germline CDR1 LGHNA, CDR2 YNFKEQ. This CDR3 is 16 amino acids long. CDR3 nucleotide sequence: TGTGCCAGCAGCCAAGGGGCGGGGCGGGCAAGTGAAAAACTGTTTTTT. This sequence encodes CASSQGAGRASEKLFF.